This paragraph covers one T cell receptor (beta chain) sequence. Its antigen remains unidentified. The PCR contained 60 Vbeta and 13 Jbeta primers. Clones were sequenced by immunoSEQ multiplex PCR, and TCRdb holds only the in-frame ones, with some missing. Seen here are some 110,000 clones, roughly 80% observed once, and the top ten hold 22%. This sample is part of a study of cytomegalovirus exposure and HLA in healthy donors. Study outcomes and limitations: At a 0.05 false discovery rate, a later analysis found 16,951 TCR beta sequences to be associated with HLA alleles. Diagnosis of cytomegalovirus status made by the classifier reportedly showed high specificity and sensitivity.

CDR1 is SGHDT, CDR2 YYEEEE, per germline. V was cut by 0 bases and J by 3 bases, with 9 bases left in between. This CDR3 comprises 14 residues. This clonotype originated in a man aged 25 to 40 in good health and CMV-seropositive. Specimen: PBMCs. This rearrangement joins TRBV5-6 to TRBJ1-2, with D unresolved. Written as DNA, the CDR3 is TGTGCCAGCAGCTTGGAGGAGGGCTACTATGGCTACACCTTC. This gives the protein CASSLEEGYYGYTF.